Listed here are 29 T cell receptor beta chains from one sample, sequenced in a study of blood T cell repertoires in COVID-19. TCRdb keeps only in-frame clones here, not all; method: immunoSEQ multiplex PCR. The table shows about 480,000 clones, with roughly 88% occurring only once. Material: PBMCs or T cells enriched from blood (not recorded which). These receptors were obtained from a woman between 35 and 50 years old who had recovered from COVID-19.

A few counts support this clone. The chain carries TRBV25-1 and TRBJ2-2; D is unresolved. The germline V gene encodes CDR1 MGHDK and CDR2 SYGVNS. The CDR3 has 15 residues. Between the trimmed V and J ends, which lost 7 bases and 4 bases, there was a span of 16 bases. CDR3 loop: CASKPNAVSTGELFF. CDR3 DNA sequence: TGTGCCAGCAAGCCGAACGCGGTTAGCACCGGGGAGCTGTTTTTT.

This clone was detected only a few times. DNA of the CDR3: TGTGCCAGCAGCTTCTTACAGGGGGCCTCTGGAAACACCATATATTTT. Translation gives CASSFLQGASGNTIYF. This chain connects TRBV11-2 to TRBJ1-3, with 9 bases that match TRBD1. The CDR3 is made up of 16 amino acids. CDR1 is SGHAT and CDR2 is FQNNGV in the germline V gene. V was pared by 3 bases and J by 0 bases, with 3 bases of the junction left unmatched. Combining the CDR3 with reference TRBV11-2 and TRBJ1-3 gives the whole variable domain EAGVAQSPRYKIIEKRQSVAFWCNPISGHATLYWYQQILGQGPKLLIQFQNNGVVDDSQLPKDRFSAERLKGVDSTLKIQPAKLEDSAVYLCASSFLQGASGNTIYFGEGSWLTVV.

The gene calls are TRBV29-1 and TRBJ1-2; the D gene is possibly TRBD1 (5 bases). The V gene lost 4 bases and the J gene lost 2 bases, with 14 bases spanning the gap. The CDR3 is 14 residues long. The germline CDR1 and CDR2 sequences are SQVTM and ANQGSEA. CDR3 amino acids: CSVVGMGGNYGYTF. The CDR3, as DNA: TGCAGCGTTGTGGGGATGGGGGGAAACTATGGCTACACCTTC.

This clone was observed a handful of times. The chain combines TRBV11-2 with TRBJ1-1, with 7 bases matching TRBD1. The CDR3 has 11 amino acids. CDR1 and CDR2 from the germline V gene are SGHAT and FQNNGV. Trimming at V came to 5 bases and at J to 11 bases, leaving 5 bases not matched to a gene. CDR3 loop: CASSQGGSAFF. CDR3 sequence (DNA): TGTGCCAGCAGCCAGGGGGGCTCGGCTTTCTTT.

This sequence joins TRBV11-2 and TRBJ1-1; D is perhaps TRBD1 (5 bases). The CDR3 spans 15 residues. Germline-derived CDR1 and CDR2 are SGHAT and FQNNGV. V was clipped by 4 bases and J by 4 bases, with 16 bases between them. The CDR3 reads CASSSEDWGGTEAFF. CDR3 nucleotide sequence: TGTGCCAGCAGCTCGGAGGACTGGGGGGGCACTGAAGCTTTCTTT.

As to this clone: Additional DNA sequences in this sample encode the identical CDR3. The gene calls are TRBV30 and TRBJ1-5; D unresolved. The CDR3 has 13 residues. Germline CDR1 is GTSNPN and CDR2 is SVGIG (reference sequence). V was clipped by 2 bases and J by 1 base, with 6 bases between them. The CDR3 reads CAWSRGSNQPQHF. As DNA, the CDR3 is TGTGCCTGGAGTCGGGGAAGCAATCAGCCCCAGCATTTT.

J is TRBJ1-3 and V is TRBV5-8; D gene uncertain. This CDR3 is 14 amino acids long. The germline V gene has CDR1 SGHTS and CDR2 YDEGEE. V was trimmed by 2 bases and J by 2 bases, leaving 8 bases between them. The CDR3 loop reads CASSFPGTGNTIYF. The CDR3 DNA reads TGTGCCAGCAGCTTCCCCGGTACTGGAAACACCATATATTTT.

The chain combines TRBV7-9 with TRBJ2-3; TRBD2 might be the D (5 bases). This CDR3 spans 14 amino acids. Trimming removed 7 bases at V and 6 bases at J, with 17 bases between. Germline CDR1 is SEHNR and CDR2 is FQNEAQ (reference sequence). The CDR3 bases are TGTGCCAGCACTTCCCCAAGGAGGCTTGATACGCAGTATTTT. The encoded protein is CASTSPRRLDTQYF.

The chain carries TRBV24-1 and TRBJ2-1, with TRBD2 matching 7 bases. J gave up 4 bases and V 4 bases, and 21 bases lay outside the gene matches. Germline lookup yields CDR1 KGHDR and CDR2 SFDVKD. The CDR3 has 20 residues. As DNA, the CDR3 is TGTGCCACCAGTGACCGCAAGGTACGATCTAGCGGAGGCCCATACAATGAGCAGTTCTTC. This translates into CATSDRKVRSSGGPYNEQFF.

The rearrangement uses TRBV4-3 and TRBJ2-7; weak D call: TRBD1 (6 bases). Germline values: CDR1 LGHNA, CDR2 YSLEER. The CDR3 extends over 15 amino acids. Trimming left V 0 bases short and J 3 bases short, with 12 bases between. As DNA, the CDR3 is TGCGCCAGCAGCCAAGAACCAGGGGCTCTCTACGAGCAGTACTTC. The encoded protein is CASSQEPGALYEQYF.

The chain uses TRBV4-3 and TRBJ2-1; 10 bases line up with TRBD2. The CDR3 is 19 amino acids. Germline CDR1 LGHNA, CDR2 YSLEER. V dropped 0 bases and J dropped 6; count of bases not matched to a gene: 14. The CDR3 sequence: CASSQDLAGGSDTVNEQFF. The CDR3 DNA sequence: TGCGCCAGCAGCCAAGATTTAGCGGGAGGATCGGACACCGTCAATGAGCAGTTCTTC.

The J gene is TRBJ1-1, the V gene TRBV2; TRBD1 might be the D (6 bases). V was pared by 4 bases and J by 6 bases, with 12 bases between. The CDR3 sequence is 13 residues long. CDR1 is SNHLY, CDR2 FYNNEI, per germline. Written as DNA, the CDR3 is TGTGCCAGCAGTGTACAGGGCTATTCTGAAGCTTTCTTT. Its translation is CASSVQGYSEAFF. Supplemented by reference TRBV2 and TRBJ1-1, the full variable domain reads EPEVTQTPSHQVTQMGQEVILRCVPISNHLYFYWYRQILGQKVEFLVSFYNNEISEKSEIFDDQFSVERPDGSNFTLKIRSTKLEDSAMYFCASSVQGYSEAFFGQGTRLTVV.

The chain is built from TRBV25-1 and TRBJ1-2, with D possibly being TRBD1 (5 bases). CDR3 size: 14 residues. Germline V gene sequence: CDR1 MGHDK, CDR2 SYGVNS. Trimming pared 6 bases from V and 8 bases from J, leaving 19 bases between. In DNA, the CDR3 is TGTGCCAGCAGAACGGAGGGGTTGGTCGGAGGCTACACCTTC. Protein product: CASRTEGLVGGYTF.

The sample holds one count of this clone. With a much larger clone just one base away, this may be a read error. The CDR3 protein is CASSLAGTYNSPLHF. As DNA, the CDR3 is TGTGCCAGCAGCTTAGCGGGCACCTATAATTCACCCCTCCACTTT. This chain joins TRBV7-9 and TRBJ1-6, with D unclear. V gave up 0 bases and J gave up 2 bases, with 5 bases separating them. The CDR3 spans 15 residues. Germline V gives CDR1 SEHNR, CDR2 FQNEAQ (reference sequence).

The count of this clone is one. This rearrangement joins TRBV5-1 to TRBJ2-3; TRBD2 is a possible D gene (6 bases). Trimming stripped 0 bases from V and 6 bases from J, with 14 bases between. CDR1 SGHRS and CDR2 YFSETQ come from the germline V gene. CDR3 length: 15 amino acids. CDR3 amino acids: CASSLGVREGDTQYF. The CDR3 DNA reads as TGCGCCAGCAGCTTGGGGGTGCGGGAAGGTGATACGCAGTATTTT.

The chain has TRBV6-5 and TRBJ1-5; tentatively, D is TRBD1 (5 bases). CDR1 is MNHEY and CDR2 is SVGAGI in the germline V gene. This CDR3 is built from 12 residues. Trimming took off 10 bases at V and 4 bases at J, with 11 bases between the two ends. CDR3 in amino acids: CATYRFNQPQHF. CDR3 in DNA: TGTGCCACCTACAGGTTTAATCAGCCCCAGCATTTT.

The CDR3 DNA reads TGTGCCAGCAGCAAGGGGCGGGAGGACGAGCAGTACTTC. Encoded protein: CASSKGREDEQYF. V usage is TRBV11-2 and J usage is TRBJ2-7; the match to TRBD2 covers 8 bases. CDR1 and CDR2 from the germline V gene are SGHAT and FQNNGV. The V gene end was trimmed by 5 bases and the J gene end by 5 bases; junction bases not matched to a gene: 5. The CDR3 length is 13 residues.

This clone was seen only once. The chain recombines TRBV5-1 with TRBJ1-1; D not resolved. The germline V and J ends were trimmed by 0 bases and 2 bases, with 8 bases remaining between them. CDR1 is SGHRS and CDR2 is YFSETQ in the germline V gene. CDR3 length: 14 residues. The CDR3 loop is CASSLDRPNTEAFF. CDR3 in DNA: TGCGCCAGCAGCTTGGACAGACCTAACACTGAAGCTTTCTTT.

The chain is built from TRBV28 and TRBJ1-2; 9 bases map to TRBD1. The J segment lost 4 bases and the V segment lost 3 bases, leaving 12 bases of the junction unmatched. The CDR3 has 17 amino acids. Germline CDR1 and CDR2: MDHEN and SYDVKM. This CDR3 is CASSFSLGQGGVYGYTF. CDR3 bases: TGTGCCAGCAGTTTCTCCTTGGGACAGGGAGGCGTCTATGGCTACACCTTC.

The CDR3 here is CASSTGLEAFF. The DNA for the CDR3 is TGTGCCAGCAGCACGGGACTTGAAGCTTTCTTT. The rearrangement joins TRBV7-9 to TRBJ1-1; TRBD1 is a possible D gene (5 bases). The V and J ends lost 5 bases and 7 bases respectively, with 8 bases between them. The CDR3 consists of 11 residues. Germline-derived CDR1 and CDR2 are SEHNR and FQNEAQ (reference sequence).

The V call is TRBV2, the J call TRBJ1-1; 9 bases fit TRBD1. This CDR3 is 14 amino acids long. Germline V CDR1 and CDR2: SNHLY, FYNNEI. The trim removed 9 bases at V and 1 base at J, leaving 6 bases unmatched. The CDR3 bases are TGTGCCAGTTTACAGGGGGCAACGAACACTGAAGCTTTCTTT. Its translation: CASLQGATNTEAFF. Complete variable domain (other parts from reference TRBV2 and TRBJ1-1): EPEVTQTPSHQVTQMGQEVILRCVPISNHLYFYWYRQILGQKVEFLVSFYNNEISEKSEIFDDQFSVERPDGSNFTLKIRSTKLEDSAMYFCASLQGATNTEAFFGQGTRLTVV.

The chain is built from TRBV9 and TRBJ2-7; D may be TRBD2 (5 bases). This CDR3 spans 14 amino acids. Trimming shortened V by 0 bases and J by 1 base, and 8 bases separated the two germline ends. Germline V lookup: CDR1 SGDLS, CDR2 YYNGEE. CDR3 residues: CASSVGEGSYEQYF. CDR3 nucleotide sequence: TGTGCCAGCAGCGTAGGCGAGGGATCCTACGAGCAGTACTTC.

The V call is TRBV11-3, the J call TRBJ1-1; the match to TRBD1 covers 7 bases. V lost 5 bases and J lost 4; bases outside the gene matches: 7. CDR3 length equals 14 residues. CDR1 and CDR2 from the germline V gene are SGHNT and YENEEA. CDR3 sequence: CASSTRQGSTEAFF. CDR3 in DNA: TGTGCCAGCAGCACCCGACAGGGAAGCACTGAAGCTTTCTTT.

On this clone itself: Distinct nucleotide sequences in the sample also encode this CDR3. V and J are TRBV27 and TRBJ1-2; D is undetermined. Germline-derived CDR1 and CDR2 are MNHEY and SMNVEV (reference sequence). V was pared by 2 bases and J by 4 bases, with 8 bases between. CDR3 size: 13 residues. The CDR3 loop is CASSLRGGYGYTF. CDR3 DNA sequence: TGTGCCAGCAGTTTACGGGGTGGCTATGGCTACACCTTC.

Comments on this clone: The same CDR3 is also encoded by other DNA sequences in this sample. The chain is built from TRBV4-3 and TRBJ2-2; D is undetermined. Per germline, CDR1 LGHNA and CDR2 YSLEER. Trimming removed 4 bases from V and 2 bases from J, with 8 bases in between. The CDR3 covers 14 residues. CDR3 sequence: CASSPSGNTGELFF. The CDR3 region has the DNA TGCGCCAGCAGCCCCTCGGGTAACACCGGGGAGCTGTTTTTT.

CDR3 nucleotides: TGTGCCAGCAGGCAGGATCACTATGGCTACACCTTC. This encodes CASRQDHYGYTF. This chain joins TRBV28 and TRBJ1-2; D is ambiguous. The CDR3 contains 12 residues. Deletions cut 6 bases from V and 3 bases from J, with 8 bases between. Germline assignment: CDR1 MDHEN and CDR2 SYDVKM.

V usage is TRBV3-1 (or the pseudogene TRBV3-2) and J usage is TRBJ1-4; a possible D gene is TRBD1 (6 bases). The CDR3 is 14 residues long. Germline CDR1 reads LGHDT; CDR2 reads YNNKEL (reference sequence). V gave up 5 bases and J gave up 10 bases, with 17 bases separating them. The CDR3 sequence: CASSIGTPVGKLFF. CDR3 sequence (DNA): TGTGCCAGCAGCATCGGGACACCGGTAGGAAAACTGTTTTTT.

Turning to this clone: In the same sample, other DNA sequences code for this CDR3. The chain couples TRBV5-1 to TRBJ2-3, with TRBD1 matching 8 bases. CDR1 SGHRS and CDR2 YFSETQ come from the germline V gene. CDR3 length equals 14 residues. The junction had 7 bases not matched to a gene; V was cut back by 4 bases and J by 6 bases. CDR3 sequence: CASSTGQGTDTQYF. For the CDR3, the DNA is TGCGCCAGCAGCACCGGACAGGGAACGGATACGCAGTATTTT.

This clone was observed a few times. The chain couples TRBV20-1 to TRBJ2-7; no clear D gene. The V and J ends lost 3 bases and 0 bases respectively, with 6 bases between them. This CDR3 contains 12 residues. The germline V gene has CDR1 DFQATT and CDR2 SNEGSKA (reference sequence). The CDR3 DNA is TGCAGTGCTAGTACAGTCTCCTACGAGCAGTACTTC. As protein: CSASTVSYEQYF.